These T cell receptor beta chains were read from a single sample in a study of cytomegalovirus exposure and HLA in healthy donors. TCRdb's table, derived via immunoSEQ multiplex PCR, lists solely in-frame clones and lacks some. The sample carries approximately 220,000 clones, over 60% recorded once. Sequences were obtained from PBMCs. The receptor source for this set is a man younger than 35 in good health and CMV-seronegative. Both conserved end residues are part of each CDR3. The D gene is left open where the match is weak. The size field is filled for only some rows; it gives once, few, many or a size class.

j_call: TRBJ1-4; v_call: TRBV6-1; clone_size: few; d_call: TRBD1; cdr3_aa: CASSDTSWTGSNEKLFF; cdr3_nt: TGTGCCAGCAGTGATACCTCATGGACAGGGTCTAATGAAAAACTGTTTTTT
j_call: TRBJ2-3; v_call: TRBV29-1; clone_size: NA; d_call: NA; cdr3_aa: CSVGQGGDTQYF; cdr3_nt: TGCAGCGTTGGGCAAGGAGGAGATACGCAGTATTTT
j_call: TRBJ2-3; v_call: TRBV5-1; clone_size: NA; d_call: TRBD1; cdr3_aa: CASSLGPTGGTQYF; cdr3_nt: TGCGCCAGCAGCTTGGGCCCCACAGGGGGTACGCAGTATTTT
j_call: TRBJ1-1; v_call: TRBV6-5; clone_size: NA; d_call: TRBD1; cdr3_aa: CASNRQGMNTEAFF; cdr3_nt: TGTGCCAGCAACCGACAGGGGATGAACACTGAAGCTTTCTTT
j_call: TRBJ1-5; v_call: TRBV6-6; clone_size: few; d_call: TRBD1; cdr3_aa: CASSYGDRDNQPQHF; cdr3_nt: TGTGCCAGCAGTTACGGGGACAGGGACAATCAGCCCCAGCATTTT
j_call: TRBJ2-7; v_call: TRBV30; clone_size: few; d_call: NA; cdr3_aa: CAWSAATVYEQYF; cdr3_nt: TGTGCCTGGAGTGCTGCGACAGTCTACGAGCAGTACTTC
j_call: TRBJ2-1; v_call: TRBV30; clone_size: NA; d_call: TRBD2; cdr3_aa: CAWMLGGVGLDSYNEQFF; cdr3_nt: TGTGCCTGGATGTTGGGAGGGGTCGGACTAGACTCCTACAATGAGCAGTTCTTC
j_call: TRBJ2-3; v_call: TRBV4-3; clone_size: NA; d_call: NA; cdr3_aa: CASSQDTADTQYF; cdr3_nt: TGCGCCAGCAGCCAAGATACGGCAGATACGCAGTATTTT
j_call: TRBJ2-2; v_call: TRBV27; clone_size: once; d_call: NA; cdr3_aa: CASSLIEVPNTGELFF; cdr3_nt: TGTGCCAGCAGTTTAATTGAGGTTCCGAACACCGGGGAGCTGTTTTTT
j_call: TRBJ2-3; v_call: TRBV19; clone_size: NA; d_call: NA; cdr3_aa: CASSLRTFDATQYF; cdr3_nt: TGTGCCAGTAGTCTCAGGACTTTCGATGCTACGCAGTATTTT
j_call: TRBJ1-2; v_call: TRBV27; clone_size: NA; d_call: NA; cdr3_aa: CASSPWVSGGYTF; cdr3_nt: TGTGCCAGCAGTCCCTGGGTCTCAGGGGGCTACACCTTC
j_call: TRBJ1-5; v_call: TRBV7-9; clone_size: NA; d_call: NA; cdr3_aa: CASQDSNQPQHF; cdr3_nt: TGTGCCAGCCAGGATAGCAATCAGCCCCAGCATTTT
j_call: TRBJ1-1; v_call: TRBV5-6; clone_size: once; d_call: NA; cdr3_aa: CASSSRENTEAFF; cdr3_nt: TGTGCCAGCAGCTCCCGGGAGAACACTGAAGCTTTCTTT
j_call: TRBJ1-5; v_call: TRBV30; clone_size: NA; d_call: TRBD1; cdr3_aa: CAWSRGQGQPQHF; cdr3_nt: TGTGCCTGGAGTCGCGGACAGGGTCAGCCCCAGCATTTT
j_call: TRBJ2-7; v_call: TRBV2; clone_size: once; d_call: NA; cdr3_aa: CASSEEDSEQYF; cdr3_nt: TGTGCCAGCAGTGAAGAGGACTCCGAGCAGTACTTC
j_call: TRBJ2-2; v_call: TRBV5-1; clone_size: NA; d_call: TRBD1; cdr3_aa: CASTESGGNTGELFF; cdr3_nt: TGCGCCAGCACCGAATCAGGGGGAAACACCGGGGAGCTGTTTTTT
j_call: TRBJ2-1; v_call: TRBV7-3; clone_size: NA; d_call: NA; cdr3_aa: CASSEVRAGEQFF; cdr3_nt: TGTGCCAGCAGCGAGGTCCGAGCTGGGGAGCAGTTCTTC
j_call: TRBJ2-7; v_call: TRBV2; clone_size: few; d_call: TRBD2; cdr3_aa: CASSGTSGVHSYEQYF; cdr3_nt: TGTGCCAGCAGTGGGACTAGCGGGGTCCATTCCTACGAGCAGTACTTC
j_call: TRBJ2-3; v_call: TRBV9; clone_size: once; d_call: NA; cdr3_aa: CASSVGRGTDTQYF; cdr3_nt: TGTGCCAGCAGCGTAGGAAGGGGGACGGATACGCAGTATTTT
j_call: TRBJ1-2; v_call: TRBV19; clone_size: NA; d_call: TRBD1; cdr3_aa: CASSLPTGRAGYTF; cdr3_nt: TGTGCCAGTAGTCTCCCGACAGGGCGTGCTGGCTACACCTTC
j_call: TRBJ2-7; v_call: TRBV11-2; clone_size: few; d_call: NA; cdr3_aa: CASRADSYEQYF; cdr3_nt: TGTGCCAGCAGGGCAGACTCCTACGAGCAGTACTTC
j_call: TRBJ1-5; v_call: TRBV7-2; clone_size: NA; d_call: NA; cdr3_aa: CASSLGGGKGNQPQHF; cdr3_nt: TGTGCCAGCAGCTTAGGGGGAGGGAAGGGCAATCAGCCCCAGCATTTT
j_call: TRBJ2-3; v_call: TRBV21-1; clone_size: NA; d_call: NA; cdr3_aa: CASSEDSGTDTQYF; cdr3_nt: TGTGCCAGCAGTGAGGATAGCGGCACAGATACGCAGTATTTT
j_call: TRBJ2-7; v_call: TRBV11-3; clone_size: NA; d_call: TRBD1; cdr3_aa: CASSGQGYEQYF; cdr3_nt: TGTGCCAGCAGCGGACAGGGATACGAGCAGTACTTC
j_call: TRBJ2-1; v_call: TRBV7-2; clone_size: NA; d_call: TRBD2; cdr3_aa: CASSLAASGRAGDEQFF; cdr3_nt: TGTGCCAGCAGCTTAGCGGCTAGCGGGAGGGCCGGGGATGAGCAGTTCTTC
j_call: TRBJ2-1; v_call: TRBV7-6; clone_size: NA; d_call: TRBD1; cdr3_aa: CASSLEGAGEQFF; cdr3_nt: TGTGCCAGCAGCTTAGAGGGGGCGGGTGAGCAGTTCTTC
j_call: TRBJ2-7; v_call: TRBV2; clone_size: NA; d_call: TRBD2; cdr3_aa: CASRGLAGGYEQYF; cdr3_nt: TGTGCCAGCAGAGGACTAGCGGGAGGGTACGAGCAGTACTTC
j_call: TRBJ2-3; v_call: TRBV5-1; clone_size: NA; d_call: TRBD2; cdr3_aa: CASKASGRQSTDTQYF; cdr3_nt: TGCGCCAGCAAGGCTAGCGGGAGGCAAAGCACAGATACGCAGTATTTT
j_call: TRBJ1-6; v_call: TRBV25-1; clone_size: NA; d_call: NA; cdr3_aa: CASSQGIGSPLHF; cdr3_nt: TGTGCCAGCAGTCAGGGGATTGGTTCACCCCTCCACTTT
j_call: TRBJ2-6; v_call: TRBV19; clone_size: NA; d_call: NA; cdr3_aa: CAGSGILNGANVLTF; cdr3_nt: TGTGCCGGCTCAGGGATTTTGAATGGGGCCAACGTCCTGACTTTC
j_call: TRBJ1-5; v_call: TRBV5-1; clone_size: few; d_call: NA; cdr3_aa: CASSLGTADQPQHF; cdr3_nt: TGCGCCAGCAGCTTGGGGACAGCCGATCAGCCCCAGCATTTT
j_call: TRBJ1-1; v_call: TRBV5-1; clone_size: few; d_call: TRBD1; cdr3_aa: CASSLRQGDGAFF; cdr3_nt: TGCGCCAGCAGCTTGAGGCAGGGGGATGGAGCTTTCTTT
j_call: TRBJ2-7; v_call: TRBV19; clone_size: NA; d_call: TRBD1; cdr3_aa: CASSPPTGGSRPYEQYF; cdr3_nt: TGTGCCAGTAGTCCTCCGACAGGGGGGTCGAGACCTTACGAGCAGTACTTC
j_call: TRBJ2-1; v_call: TRBV9; clone_size: NA; d_call: NA; cdr3_aa: CASSVAYRGDEQFF; cdr3_nt: TGTGCCAGCAGCGTAGCATACCGAGGCGATGAGCAGTTCTTC
j_call: TRBJ2-2; v_call: TRBV19; clone_size: once; d_call: NA; cdr3_aa: CASFPGVPYTGELFF; cdr3_nt: TGTGCCAGTTTCCCCGGGGTCCCCTACACCGGGGAGCTGTTTTTT
j_call: TRBJ1-5; v_call: TRBV6-6; clone_size: once; d_call: TRBD1; cdr3_aa: CASSYADRGHQPQHF; cdr3_nt: TGTGCCAGCAGTTACGCCGACAGGGGGCATCAGCCCCAGCATTTT
j_call: TRBJ2-7; v_call: TRBV16; clone_size: NA; d_call: TRBD2; cdr3_aa: CASSQLGLAEYEQYF; cdr3_nt: TGTGCCAGCAGCCAATTGGGACTAGCAGAATACGAGCAGTACTTC
j_call: TRBJ2-1; v_call: TRBV7-2; clone_size: NA; d_call: NA; cdr3_aa: CASSLGVGPPRNEQFF; cdr3_nt: TGTGCCAGCAGCTTAGGGGTGGGGCCTCCGAGGAATGAGCAGTTCTTC
j_call: TRBJ1-1; v_call: TRBV7-9; clone_size: few; d_call: NA; cdr3_aa: CASSLSAQRQRGWGAFF; cdr3_nt: TGTGCCAGCAGCTTATCGGCCCAGCGCCAAAGGGGATGGGGAGCTTTCTTT
j_call: TRBJ1-4; v_call: TRBV5-4; clone_size: few; d_call: TRBD1; cdr3_aa: CASSYWDRGNEKLFF; cdr3_nt: TGTGCCAGCAGCTACTGGGACAGGGGCAATGAAAAACTGTTTTTT
j_call: TRBJ1-2; v_call: TRBV7-9; clone_size: NA; d_call: NA; cdr3_aa: CASSLDRVDGYTF; cdr3_nt: TGTGCCAGCAGCTTGGACAGAGTGGACGGCTACACCTTC
j_call: TRBJ1-1; v_call: TRBV7-8; clone_size: NA; d_call: NA; cdr3_aa: CASSFRDTPVAFF; cdr3_nt: TGTGCCAGCAGCTTCCGGGACACTCCCGTGGCTTTCTTT